Sequencing of this T cell receptor beta chain was carried out in a study of T cell responses to AZD1222 COVID-19 vaccine. Looking at the study overall: Both about-4-week and about-12-week second-dose recipients were combined. Findings of the study overall: Nearly half of spike-specific TCRs reportedly target variant regions that are unmutated in the B.1.351 and B.1.1.7 variants. Sampling that yielded the repertoires occurred only after the peak T cell response.

This CDR3 contains 17 residues. Germline CDR1 SGHAT, CDR2 FQNNGV. V was clipped by 1 base and J by 0 bases, with 15 bases between them. On this clone: The antigen remains undetermined.

Here immunoSEQ multiplex PCR was the method, and the copy in TCRdb shows in-frame clones only, minus some. This sample has roughly 120,000 clones, with 88% found just once. Sequenced material: peripheral blood, taken on day 0 of AZD1222 vaccination. The TCR comes from an adult in good health. This sequence joins TRBV11-2 and TRBJ1-1; D possibly corresponds to TRBD1 (6 bases). The CDR3, as DNA: TGTGCCAGCAGCTTAGGGCTCGGGGGCAGGTTGAACACTGAAGCTTTCTTT. Amino acid sequence: CASSLGLGGRLNTEAFF.